Following are 18 T cell receptor beta chains from one sample sequenced in a study of Graves' ophthalmopathy and Graves' hyperthyroidism. Amplification of TCR beta CDR3 regions used RNA transcripts. HTBI-primed first-round RT-PCR preceded second-round multiplex PCR. TCRdb reprocessed the multiplex PCR reads with MiXCR, giving one entry per CDR3 protein. The sample lists over 450,000 distinct CDR3 sequences, 13% to 15% seen once, with approximately 9.8% in the top ten. Material: blood. The source of these receptors is a woman aged 25-40 years with Graves' ophthalmopathy.

V usage is TRBV5-5 and J usage is TRBJ2-2; 8 bases line up with TRBD2. The V gene end was trimmed by 2 bases and the J gene end by 1 base; junction bases not matched to a gene: 4. The CDR3 covers 16 residues. The germline gives CDR1 SGHKS, CDR2 YYEKEE (reference sequence). CDR3 nucleotides: TGTGCCAGCAGCTTTTCCGGGACTAGGAACACCGGGGAGCTGTTTTTT. Its translation: CASSFSGTRNTGELFF.

This clonotype occurred many times. V gene TRBV6-1 combines with J gene TRBJ1-3; no clear D gene. The CDR3 runs 15 residues. The V end lost 7 bases, the J end lost 0 bases, and 13 bases lay between the germline ends. CDR1 is MNHNS, CDR2 SASEGT, per germline. Written as DNA, the CDR3 is TGTGCCAGCACCCAAACGGGTGACTCTGGAAACACCATATATTTT. Protein product: CASTQTGDSGNTIYF.

This clonotype showed up just a few times. This chain links TRBV19 with TRBJ2-7; D possibly corresponds to TRBD2 (5 bases). V was shortened by 9 bases and J by 3 bases, with 24 bases between the two germline ends. CDR1 is LNHDA and CDR2 is SQIVND in the germline V gene (reference sequence). The CDR3 has 16 amino acids. The CDR3 DNA reads as TGTGCCAGCAATGACCGCGGCGGCGAGGGATTCTACGAGCAGTACTTC. It specifies CASNDRGGEGFYEQYF.

The rearrangement links TRBV6-1 to TRBJ2-7; D possibly corresponds to TRBD1 (7 bases). V lost 7 bases, J lost 4 bases, and 23 bases lay in between. The germline V gene has CDR1 MNHNS and CDR2 SASEGT. The CDR3 spans 16 residues. CDR3 residues: CASMAHESRGTYEQYF. The CDR3, as DNA: TGTGCCAGCATGGCCCACGAGTCCAGGGGGACTTACGAGCAGTACTTC.

This clonotype was counted ten times or more. This may be a read error: a much more frequent sequence differs by one nucleotide. The V gene is TRBV6-5, the J gene TRBJ2-7; 7 bases align to TRBD2. There are 15 residues in the CDR3. The V gene's germline CDR1 is MNHEY and CDR2 SVGAGI. The CDR3 DNA sequence: TGTGCCAGCAGTTACCTTATTGGGGGGGGGAAAGAGCGGTACTTC. Protein: CASSYLIGGGKERYF.

Worth noting for this clonotype: It may be a read error: a sequence one base away is much more abundant. The chain joins TRBV12-3 or TRBV12-4 to TRBJ1-1; the D is unclear. This CDR3 comprises 10 residues. CDR3 sequence (DNA): TGTGCCAGCAAAAACACTGAAGCTTGCTTT. This encodes CASKNTEACF.

This clonotype was counted ten times or more. V usage is TRBV6-5 and J usage is TRBJ2-7; no clear D gene. Germline V gives CDR1 MNHEY, CDR2 SVGAGI. The CDR3 extends over 13 amino acids. Trimming removed 6 bases from V and 0 bases from J, with 9 bases in between. This CDR3 is CASRRVSSYEQYF. CDR3 bases: TGTGCCAGCAGACGGGTAAGCTCCTACGAGCAGTACTTC.

This clonotype was found many times. This chain links TRBV2 with TRBJ2-5; 12 bases agree with TRBD2. CDR1 and CDR2 (germline): SNHLY, FYNNEI. The CDR3 has 14 amino acids. The ends lost 6 bases at V and 5 bases at J; junction bases unmatched: 4. The CDR3 loop is CASRPGLAGETQYF. CDR3 in DNA: TGTGCCAGCAGACCGGGACTAGCGGGCGAGACCCAGTACTTC.

Notes on this clonotype: A much larger clone lies a single base off, so this may be a read error. The chain recombines TRBV13 with TRBJ1-3; no clear D gene. From germline, CDR1 is PRHDT and CDR2 FYEKMQ (reference sequence). The CDR3 consists of 15 residues. Trimming removed 5 bases at V and 7 bases at J, with 18 bases between. The CDR3 here is CASSLRGSYGNTIYF. The CDR3 DNA reads as TGTGCCAGCAGCCTCCGCGGGAGTTATGGGAACACCATATATTTT.

This chain links TRBV24-1 with TRBJ1-5; D remains ambiguous. CDR3 length: 14 residues. CDR1 is KGHDR and CDR2 is SFDVKD in the germline V gene. Trimming removed 1 base from V and 8 bases from J, with 11 bases in between. The CDR3 reads CATSDLNLSEPQHF. DNA for the CDR3: TGTGCCACCAGTGATTTAAACCTCTCGGAGCCCCAGCATTTT.

This clonotype turned up a few times. This sequence joins TRBV30 and TRBJ2-2, with 9 bases that match TRBD2. The ends lost 2 bases at V and 2 bases at J; junction bases unmatched: 6. The V gene's germline CDR1 is GTSNPN and CDR2 SVGIG (reference sequence). CDR3 size: 16 residues. Here the CDR3 reads CAWSTLGLANTGELFF. The DNA of the CDR3 is TGTGCCTGGAGTACTCTGGGACTAGCAAACACCGGGGAGCTGTTTTTT.

This chain joins TRBV6-1 and TRBJ1-5; D unresolved. The germline gives CDR1 MNHNS, CDR2 SASEGT. Trimming stripped 7 bases from V and 4 bases from J, with 20 bases between. This CDR3 is built from 16 residues. The CDR3 here is CASKSGRGSGNQPQHF. The DNA for the CDR3 is TGTGCCAGCAAAAGCGGCCGGGGAAGTGGGAATCAGCCCCAGCATTTT.

This clonotype has at least ten counts. The rearrangement joins TRBV28 to TRBJ2-7; 12 nucleotides align to TRBD2. V shed 2 bases, J shed 3 bases, and the junction held 2 bases outside the gene matches. Looked up from germline, CDR1 is MDHEN and CDR2 is SYDVKM. This CDR3 is 15 amino acids long. In nucleotides, the CDR3 is TGTGCCAGCAGTTTAAGGGGACTAGCGGGCTACGAGCAGTACTTC. Translation gives CASSLRGLAGYEQYF.

This clonotype was recorded at least ten times. The genes are TRBV7-6 and TRBJ1-6, with D uncertain. V was pared by 5 bases and J by 11 bases, with 16 bases between. This CDR3 has 14 amino acids. Looked up from germline, CDR1 is SGHVS and CDR2 is FNYEAQ. The CDR3 coding sequence is TGTGCCAGCAGCACCTTGGACGGGTCTGCACCCCTCCACTTT. It yields the protein CASSTLDGSAPLHF.

This clonotype was recorded many times. This chain links TRBV9 with TRBJ2-7, with 8 bases aligning to TRBD1. After removal of 4 bases from V and 9 bases from J, the junction contained 9 bases not matched to a gene. CDR1 SGDLS and CDR2 YYNGEE come from the germline V gene. The CDR3 loop spans 13 amino acids. CDR3 nucleotide sequence: TGTGCCAGCAGCACCCGACAGGGGACAGTGCAGTACTTC. It is translated as CASSTRQGTVQYF.

This clonotype occurred many times. As DNA, the CDR3 is TGTGCCAGCAGCCATACTACCGAGCAGTACTTC. This sequence encodes CASSHTTEQYF. V gene TRBV14 combines with J gene TRBJ2-7; D unclear. Trimming took 3 bases from V and 6 from J, leaving 6 bases between them. Germline values: CDR1 SGHDN, CDR2 FVKESK. The CDR3 is 11 amino acids.

This clonotype was picked up many times. The CDR3 spells CASSVYRGHTEAFF. CDR3 nucleotides: TGCGCCAGCAGCGTCTACAGGGGCCACACTGAAGCTTTCTTT. The rearrangement joins TRBV5-1 to TRBJ1-1; 7 bases map to TRBD1. The CDR3 sequence is 14 residues long. From germline, CDR1 is SGHRS and CDR2 YFSETQ. After removal of 4 bases from V and 3 bases from J, the junction contained 6 bases not matched to a gene.

This CDR3 is CATSDGDYEQYF. Written as DNA, the CDR3 is TGTGCCACCAGTGACGGGGACTACGAGCAGTACTTC. The gene calls are TRBV24-1 and TRBJ2-7, with a weak D call TRBD2 (5 bases). Trimming removed 4 bases from V and 3 bases from J, with 6 bases in between. Germline-derived CDR1 and CDR2 are KGHDR and SFDVKD. The CDR3 is made up of 12 amino acids.